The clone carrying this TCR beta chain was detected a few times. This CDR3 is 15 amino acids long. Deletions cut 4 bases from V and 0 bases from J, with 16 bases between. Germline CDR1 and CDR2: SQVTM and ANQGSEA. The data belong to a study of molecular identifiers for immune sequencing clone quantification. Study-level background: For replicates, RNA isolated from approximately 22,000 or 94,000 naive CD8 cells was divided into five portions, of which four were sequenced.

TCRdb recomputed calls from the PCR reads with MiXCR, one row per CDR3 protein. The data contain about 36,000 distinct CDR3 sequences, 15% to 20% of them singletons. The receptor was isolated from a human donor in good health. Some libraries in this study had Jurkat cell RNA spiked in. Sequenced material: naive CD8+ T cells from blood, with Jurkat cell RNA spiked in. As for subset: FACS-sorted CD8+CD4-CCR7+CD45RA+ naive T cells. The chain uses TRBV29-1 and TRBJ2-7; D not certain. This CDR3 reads CSVVGTHTSSYEQYF. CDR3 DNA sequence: TGCAGCGTTGTGGGAACTCACACCAGCTCCTACGAGCAGTACTTC.